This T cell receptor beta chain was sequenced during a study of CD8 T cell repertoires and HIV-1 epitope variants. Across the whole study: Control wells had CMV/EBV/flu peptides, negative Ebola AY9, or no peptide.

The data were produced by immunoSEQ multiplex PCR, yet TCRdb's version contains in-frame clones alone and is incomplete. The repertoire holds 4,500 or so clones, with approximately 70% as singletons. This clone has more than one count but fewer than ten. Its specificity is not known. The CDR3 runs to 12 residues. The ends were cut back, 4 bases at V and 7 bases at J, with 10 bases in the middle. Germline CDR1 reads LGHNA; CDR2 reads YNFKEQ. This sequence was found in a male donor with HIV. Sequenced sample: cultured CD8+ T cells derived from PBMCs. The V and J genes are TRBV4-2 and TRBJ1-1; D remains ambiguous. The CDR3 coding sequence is TGTGCCAGCAGCCCCTCTGGGGTTGAAGCTTTCTTT. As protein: CASSPSGVEAFF.